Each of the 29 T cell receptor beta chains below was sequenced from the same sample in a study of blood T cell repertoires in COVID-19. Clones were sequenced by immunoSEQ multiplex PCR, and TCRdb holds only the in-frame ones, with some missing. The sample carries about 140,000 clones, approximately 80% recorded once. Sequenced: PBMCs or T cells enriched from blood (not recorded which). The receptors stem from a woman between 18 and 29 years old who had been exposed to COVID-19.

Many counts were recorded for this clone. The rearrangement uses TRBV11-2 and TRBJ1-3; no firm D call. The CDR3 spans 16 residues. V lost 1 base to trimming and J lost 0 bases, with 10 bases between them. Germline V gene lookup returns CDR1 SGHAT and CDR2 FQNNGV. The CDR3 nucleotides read TGTGCCAGCAGCTTAGTGGCGTCAGGCTCTGGAAACACCATATATTTT. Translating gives CASSLVASGSGNTIYF.

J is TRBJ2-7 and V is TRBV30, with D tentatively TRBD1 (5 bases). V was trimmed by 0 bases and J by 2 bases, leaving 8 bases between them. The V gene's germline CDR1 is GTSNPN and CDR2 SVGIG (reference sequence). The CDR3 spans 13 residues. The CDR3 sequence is CAWSVTEAYEQYF. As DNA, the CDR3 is TGTGCCTGGAGTGTGACAGAAGCCTACGAGCAGTACTTC.

CDR3 bases: TGTGCCATCAGTGAATTTACGGGCCCGGGGGGCTACACCTTC. Its protein is CAISEFTGPGGYTF. This chain joins TRBV10-3 and TRBJ1-2; D gene ambiguous. There are 14 residues in the CDR3. CDR1 ENHRY and CDR2 SYGVKD come from the germline V gene. V was pared by 3 bases and J by 8 bases, with 16 bases between.

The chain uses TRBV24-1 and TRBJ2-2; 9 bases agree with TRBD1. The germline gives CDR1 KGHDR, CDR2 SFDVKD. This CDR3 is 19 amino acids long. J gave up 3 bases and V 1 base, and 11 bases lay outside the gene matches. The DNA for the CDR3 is TGTGCCACCAGTGATTTTTGGCCGGGGGACAGGGTAGACACCGGGGAGCTGTTTTTT. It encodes CATSDFWPGDRVDTGELFF.

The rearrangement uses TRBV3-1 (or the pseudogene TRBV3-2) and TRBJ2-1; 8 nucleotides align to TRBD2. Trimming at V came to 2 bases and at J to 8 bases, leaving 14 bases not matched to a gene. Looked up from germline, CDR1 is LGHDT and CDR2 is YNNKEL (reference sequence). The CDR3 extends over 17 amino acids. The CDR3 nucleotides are TGTGCCAGCAGCCAACGCTTGACTAGCGCGGGGGGCGATGAGCAGTTCTTC. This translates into CASSQRLTSAGGDEQFF.

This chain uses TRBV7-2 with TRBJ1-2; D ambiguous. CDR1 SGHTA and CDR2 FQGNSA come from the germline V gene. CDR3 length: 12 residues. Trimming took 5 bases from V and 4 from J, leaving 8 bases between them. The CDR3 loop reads CASSTRTYGYTF. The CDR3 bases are TGTGCCAGCAGCACTAGGACCTATGGCTACACCTTC.

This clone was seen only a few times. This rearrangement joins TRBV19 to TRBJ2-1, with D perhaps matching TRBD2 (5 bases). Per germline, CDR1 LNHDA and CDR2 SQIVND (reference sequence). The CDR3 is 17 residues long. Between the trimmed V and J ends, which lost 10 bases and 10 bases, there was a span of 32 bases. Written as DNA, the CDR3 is TGTGCCACCCGCGGAGGCTATCGGAGCCCTCCTTCCTCCGAGCAGTTCTTC. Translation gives CATRGGYRSPPSSEQFF.

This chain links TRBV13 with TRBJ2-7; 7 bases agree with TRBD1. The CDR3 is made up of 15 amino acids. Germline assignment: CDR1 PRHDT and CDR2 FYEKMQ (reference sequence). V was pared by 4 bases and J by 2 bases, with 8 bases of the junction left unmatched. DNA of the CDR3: TGTGCCAGCAGCTCGGACAGGTCAAAGGCCTACGAGCAGTACTTC. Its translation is CASSSDRSKAYEQYF. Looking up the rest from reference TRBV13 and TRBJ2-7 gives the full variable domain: AAGVIQSPRHLIKEKRETATLKCYPIPRHDTVYWYQQGPGQDPQFLISFYEKMQSDKGSIPDRFSAQQFSDYHSELNMSSLELGDSALYFCASSSDRSKAYEQYFGPGTRLTVT.

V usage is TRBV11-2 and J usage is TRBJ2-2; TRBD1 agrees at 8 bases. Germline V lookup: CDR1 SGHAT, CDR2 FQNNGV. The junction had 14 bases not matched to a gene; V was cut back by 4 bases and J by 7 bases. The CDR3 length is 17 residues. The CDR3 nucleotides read TGTGCCAGCAGCTCATCCCTTCTCAGGGGGCGAGGCGGGGAGCTGTTTTTT. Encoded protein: CASSSSLLRGRGGELFF.

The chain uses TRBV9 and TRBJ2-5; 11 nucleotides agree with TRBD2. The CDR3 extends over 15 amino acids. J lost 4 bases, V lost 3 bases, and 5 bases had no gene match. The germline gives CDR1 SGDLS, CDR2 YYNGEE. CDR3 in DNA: TGTGCCAGCAGCGATACTAGCGGGAGAGGAGAGACCCAGTACTTC. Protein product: CASSDTSGRGETQYF.

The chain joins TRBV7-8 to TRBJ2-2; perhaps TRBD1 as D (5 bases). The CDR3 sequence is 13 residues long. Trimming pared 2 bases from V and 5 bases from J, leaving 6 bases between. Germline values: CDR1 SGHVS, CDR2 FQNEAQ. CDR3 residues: CASSLTGTGELFF. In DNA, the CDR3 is TGTGCCAGCAGCTTAACAGGAACCGGGGAGCTGTTTTTT.

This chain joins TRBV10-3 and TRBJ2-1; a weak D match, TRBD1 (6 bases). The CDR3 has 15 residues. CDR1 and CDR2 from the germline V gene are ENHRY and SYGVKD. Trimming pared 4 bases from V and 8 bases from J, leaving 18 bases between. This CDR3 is CAISGGRGTSHEQFF. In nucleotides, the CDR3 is TGTGCCATCAGTGGGGGGCGAGGGACGTCTCATGAGCAGTTCTTC.

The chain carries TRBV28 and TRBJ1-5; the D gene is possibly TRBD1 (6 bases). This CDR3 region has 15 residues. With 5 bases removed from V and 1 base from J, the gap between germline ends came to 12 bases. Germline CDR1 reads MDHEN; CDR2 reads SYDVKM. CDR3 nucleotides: TGTGCCAGCAGTCCTGACGACAGGAGCAATCAGCCCCAGCATTTT. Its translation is CASSPDDRSNQPQHF.

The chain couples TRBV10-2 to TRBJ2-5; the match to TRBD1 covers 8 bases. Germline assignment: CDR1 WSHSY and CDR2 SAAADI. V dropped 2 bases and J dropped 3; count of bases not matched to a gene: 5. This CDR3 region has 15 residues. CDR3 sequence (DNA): TGCGCCAGCAGTGAGCCGGACAGGGCCGAAGAGACCCAGTACTTC. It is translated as CASSEPDRAEETQYF.

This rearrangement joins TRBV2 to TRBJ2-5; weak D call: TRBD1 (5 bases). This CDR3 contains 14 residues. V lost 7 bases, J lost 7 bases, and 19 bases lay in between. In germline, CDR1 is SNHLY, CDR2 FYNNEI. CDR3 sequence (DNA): TGTGCCAGCAATCCGACAGTCGCGCCTTCGACCCAGTACTTC. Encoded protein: CASNPTVAPSTQYF.

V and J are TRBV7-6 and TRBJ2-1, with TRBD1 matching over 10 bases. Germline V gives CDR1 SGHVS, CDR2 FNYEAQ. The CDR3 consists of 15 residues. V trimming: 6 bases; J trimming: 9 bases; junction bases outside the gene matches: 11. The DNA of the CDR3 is TGTGCCAGCAGACGAAGCGGGACAGGGGTAGGTGAGCAGTTCTTC. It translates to CASRRSGTGVGEQFF.

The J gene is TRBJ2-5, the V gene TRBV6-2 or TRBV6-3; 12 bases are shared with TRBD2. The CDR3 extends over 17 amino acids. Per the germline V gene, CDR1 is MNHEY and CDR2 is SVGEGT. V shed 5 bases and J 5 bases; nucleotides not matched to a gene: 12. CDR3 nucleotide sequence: TGTGCCAGCAGTCTAGGCCTTCTAGCGGGAGGGCTGGAGACCCAGTACTTC. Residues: CASSLGLLAGGLETQYF.

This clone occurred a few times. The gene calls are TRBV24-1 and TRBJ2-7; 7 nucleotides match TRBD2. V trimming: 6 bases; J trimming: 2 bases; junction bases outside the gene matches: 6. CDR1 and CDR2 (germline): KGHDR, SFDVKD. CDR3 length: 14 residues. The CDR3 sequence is CATSPGEGPYEQYF. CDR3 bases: TGTGCCACCAGTCCGGGGGAGGGCCCCTACGAGCAGTACTTC.

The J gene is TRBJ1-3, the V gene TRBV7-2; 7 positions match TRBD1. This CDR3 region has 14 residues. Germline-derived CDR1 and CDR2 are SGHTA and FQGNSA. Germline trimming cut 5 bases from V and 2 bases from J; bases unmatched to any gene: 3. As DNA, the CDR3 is TGTGCCAGCAGCAAAGACAGGGCTGGAAACACCATATATTTT. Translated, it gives CASSKDRAGNTIYF.

The CDR3 DNA reads TGCAGCGTCGTACAGGGGAGCTCTGGAAACACCATATATTTT. Translating gives CSVVQGSSGNTIYF. This chain connects TRBV29-1 to TRBJ1-3; 7 bases match TRBD1. After removal of 6 bases from V and 0 bases from J, the junction contained 5 bases not matched to a gene. Germline V gene sequence: CDR1 SQVTM, CDR2 ANQGSEA. CDR3 size: 14 residues.

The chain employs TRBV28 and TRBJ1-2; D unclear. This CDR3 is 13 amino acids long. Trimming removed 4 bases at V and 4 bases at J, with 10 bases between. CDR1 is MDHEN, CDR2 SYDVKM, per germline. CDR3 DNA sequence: TGTGCCAGCAGTTCTCTTGGGCGCTATGGCTACACCTTC. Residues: CASSSLGRYGYTF.

The CDR3 bases are TGTGCCAGCAGTTACGGGTTACTGTATGGCTACACCTTC. Amino acid sequence: CASSYGLLYGYTF. V gene TRBV28 combines with J gene TRBJ1-2; D gene unclear. This CDR3 has 13 amino acids. From germline, CDR1 is MDHEN and CDR2 SYDVKM. Trimming removed 4 bases from V and 5 bases from J, with 11 bases in between.

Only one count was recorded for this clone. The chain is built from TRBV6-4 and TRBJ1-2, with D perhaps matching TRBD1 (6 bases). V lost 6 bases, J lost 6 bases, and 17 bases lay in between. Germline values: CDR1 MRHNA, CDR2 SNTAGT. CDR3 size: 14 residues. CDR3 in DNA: TGTGCCAGCAGCCACGCGTACAGGGATGATGGCTACACCTTC. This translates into CASSHAYRDDGYTF.

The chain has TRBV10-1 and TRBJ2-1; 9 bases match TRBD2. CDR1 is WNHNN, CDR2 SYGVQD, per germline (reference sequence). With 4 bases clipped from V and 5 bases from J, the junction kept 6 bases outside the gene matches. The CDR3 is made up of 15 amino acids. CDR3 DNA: TGCGCCAGCAGTGTAGGTCTAGCGGGACACAATGAGCAGTTCTTC. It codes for CASSVGLAGHNEQFF.

The CDR3 region is CASSLSQGGDDTEAFF. DNA for the CDR3: TGTGCCAGCAGTTTATCCCAGGGAGGGGATGACACTGAAGCTTTCTTT. The chain uses TRBV27 and TRBJ1-1; D is perhaps TRBD1 (5 bases). This CDR3 is built from 16 residues. From germline, CDR1 is MNHEY and CDR2 SMNVEV (reference sequence). V was cut by 0 bases and J by 3 bases, with 14 bases left in between.

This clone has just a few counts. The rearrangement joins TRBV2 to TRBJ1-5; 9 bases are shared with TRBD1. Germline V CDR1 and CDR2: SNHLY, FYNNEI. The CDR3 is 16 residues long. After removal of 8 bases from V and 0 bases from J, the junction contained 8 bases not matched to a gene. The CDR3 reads CASRGQGTLSNQPQHF. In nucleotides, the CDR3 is TGTGCCAGCCGCGGACAGGGGACCCTTAGCAATCAGCCCCAGCATTTT.

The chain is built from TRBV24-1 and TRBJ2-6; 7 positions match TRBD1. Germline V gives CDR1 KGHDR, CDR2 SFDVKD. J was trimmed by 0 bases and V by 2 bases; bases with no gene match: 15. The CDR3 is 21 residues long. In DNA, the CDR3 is TGTGCCACCAGTGATTCTTTAGGGTCGGGACAGAGAAACTCTGGGGCCAACGTCCTGACTTTC. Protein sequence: CATSDSLGSGQRNSGANVLTF.

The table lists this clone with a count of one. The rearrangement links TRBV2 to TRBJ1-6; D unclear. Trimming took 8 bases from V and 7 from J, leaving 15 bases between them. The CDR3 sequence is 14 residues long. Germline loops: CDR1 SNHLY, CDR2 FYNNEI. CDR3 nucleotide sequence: TGTGCCAGCGGTTATTCTTCGGGGAATTCACCCCTCCACTTT. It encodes CASGYSSGNSPLHF.

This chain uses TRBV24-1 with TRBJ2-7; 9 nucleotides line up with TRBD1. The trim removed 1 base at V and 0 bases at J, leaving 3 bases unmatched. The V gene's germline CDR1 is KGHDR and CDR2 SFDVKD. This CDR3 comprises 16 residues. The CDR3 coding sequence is TGTGCCACCAGTGATTTCCGGACAGGGGACTCCTACGAGCAGTACTTC. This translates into CATSDFRTGDSYEQYF.